Below, one T cell receptor (beta chain) is given with its context. Antigen specificity is unknown. After removal of 0 bases from V and 8 bases from J, the junction contained 5 bases not matched to a gene. The CDR3 has 14 amino acids. The germline gives CDR1 ENHRY, CDR2 SYGVKD. TCRdb passed the reads through MiXCR, listing each CDR3 protein once. The sample has fewer than 1,000,000 distinct CDR3 sequences, roughly 30% seen once. The sample belongs to a study of T cell repertoires in cytomegalovirus infection. Source: cultured CD8+ T cells from PBMCs, taken from culture after CMV antigen stimulation. This chain connects TRBV10-3 to TRBJ1-1; TRBD1 matches at 8 bases. The sequence derives from a human donor in good health (CMV status not recorded). Some clones in this sample may be carry-over from other donors' samples. The CDR3 DNA follows: TGTGCCATCAGTGAGTCCCCGACAGGGGACGAAGCTTTCTTT. This encodes CAISESPTGDEAFF.